Shown below are 28 T cell receptor beta chains from a single sample sequenced in a study of vaccination and CD4 T cells after COVID-19. Treatment in this sample: roughly 10-day PBMC culture with coronavirus spike peptide pools or control peptides (ViraFEST assay). Their specific antigens are unknown. Cultured CD4+ T-cell DNA underwent Oncomine TCR Beta short-read sequencing. One entry per CDR3 protein results from TCRdb running MiXCR on the PCR reads. The sample consists of 9,500 to 12,000 distinct CDR3 sequences, 40% to 45% of them appearing once. The sequencing input was CD4+ T cells from blood, cultured in vitro. The source of these receptors is a human donor who had recovered from COVID-19.

The rearrangement joins TRBV25-1 to TRBJ2-5; 8 bases are a match to TRBD2. Losses at the gene ends were 5 bases for V and 0 bases for J; bases not matched to a gene: 2. The CDR3 consists of 14 residues. CDR1 and CDR2 from the germline V gene are MGHDK and SYGVNS. The CDR3 nucleotides read TGTGCCAGCAGTCGGGGGGGCAACCAAGAGACCCAGTACTTC. Its protein is CASSRGGNQETQYF.

This chain links TRBV20-1 with TRBJ1-5; D remains ambiguous. This CDR3 contains 13 residues. From germline, CDR1 is DFQATT and CDR2 SNEGSKA (reference sequence). V lost 0 bases and J lost 5, with 8 bases in between. DNA of the CDR3: TGCAGTGCTAGAGATCTTTCAGATCAGCCCCAGCATTTT. This encodes CSARDLSDQPQHF.

The chain combines TRBV6-1 with TRBJ1-1; no clear D gene. CDR1 is MNHNS and CDR2 is SASEGT in the germline V gene. This CDR3 comprises 14 residues. V gave up 6 bases and J gave up 0 bases, with 11 bases separating them. The CDR3 here is CASRAASMNTEAFF. In DNA, the CDR3 is TGTGCCAGCAGGGCGGCGTCCATGAACACTGAAGCTTTCTTT.

As concerns this clonotype: Sequence at one end of the junction differs from germline and may be a read error. This chain connects TRBV6-1 to TRBJ2-6, with 8 bases matching TRBD1. The germline CDR1 and CDR2 sequences are MNHNS and SASEGT. This CDR3 region has 15 residues. In DNA, the CDR3 is TGTGCTAGCAACCTACAGGGGGCTGGGGCCAACGTCCTGACTTTC. It specifies CASNLQGAGANVLTF.

This clonotype was seen a few times. The V and J genes are TRBV6-1 and TRBJ1-1; 11 bases fit TRBD1. Germline V CDR1 and CDR2: MNHNS, SASEGT. This CDR3 region has 16 residues. V shed 5 bases and J 5 bases; nucleotides not matched to a gene: 10. In DNA form, the CDR3 reads TGTGCCAGCAGTCCCTCCGCCGGGACAGGGGGGACTGAAGCTTTCTTT. This codes for CASSPSAGTGGTEAFF.

The V gene is TRBV2, the J gene TRBJ2-1; D is ambiguous. CDR3 length: 11 residues. V lost 3 bases to trimming and J lost 12 bases, with 9 bases between them. In germline, CDR1 is SNHLY, CDR2 FYNNEI. CDR3 DNA: TGTGCCAGCAGTGACGCGGCAGGGCAGTTCTTC. Protein product: CASSDAAGQFF.

This rearrangement joins TRBV7-9 to TRBJ2-5; 10 nucleotides align to TRBD2. V trimming: 2 bases; J trimming: 4 bases; junction bases outside the gene matches: 7. The CDR3 runs 16 residues. The germline CDR1 and CDR2 sequences are SEHNR and FQNEAQ (reference sequence). CDR3 protein: CASSLLSGGVGETQYF. The CDR3 nucleotides are TGTGCCAGCAGCTTATTGAGCGGGGGGGTAGGAGAGACCCAGTACTTC.

This clonotype was seen a few times. V gene TRBV5-1 combines with J gene TRBJ1-5; D ambiguous. Germline assignment: CDR1 SGHRS and CDR2 YFSETQ. CDR3 length: 15 amino acids. Trimming shortened V by 4 bases and J by 2 bases, and 13 bases separated the two germline ends. In DNA form, the CDR3 reads TGCGCCAGCAGCGGAGGGCCTGATGGCAATCAGCCCCAGCATTTT. Translated: CASSGGPDGNQPQHF. The variable domain in full, with the rest retrieved from reference TRBV5-1 and TRBJ1-5, is KAGVTQTPRYLIKTRGQQVTLSCSPISGHRSVSWYQQTPGQGLQFLFEYFSETQRNKGNFPGRFSGRQFSNSRSEMNVSTLELGDSALYLCASSGGPDGNQPQHFGDGTRLSIL.

The rearrangement joins TRBV3-1 to TRBJ2-1; D is uncertain. In germline, CDR1 is LGHDT, CDR2 YNNKEL (reference sequence). V was pared by 3 bases and J by 2 bases, with 2 bases between. The CDR3 covers 12 residues. Written as DNA, the CDR3 is TGTGCCAGCAGCCACCCCTACAATGAGCAGTTCTTC. This sequence encodes CASSHPYNEQFF.

The V gene is TRBV2, the J gene TRBJ2-7; no clear D. Trimming cost V 4 bases and J 6 bases, with 13 bases left between them. The V gene's germline CDR1 is SNHLY and CDR2 FYNNEI. The CDR3 length is 13 residues. CDR3 amino acids: CASSGLQKAEQYF. The CDR3 region has the DNA TGTGCCAGCAGTGGGTTACAGAAAGCCGAGCAGTACTTC.

This clonotype was detected a few times. The V gene is TRBV12-5, the J gene TRBJ1-1; 8 bases map to TRBD1. V was pared by 3 bases and J by 9 bases, with 3 bases of the junction left unmatched. Germline loops: CDR1 LGHNT, CDR2 FRNRAP. The CDR3 contains 12 residues. CDR3 DNA: TGTGCTAGTGGTTTTCGGGACAGGCAAGCTTTCTTT. Translating gives CASGFRDRQAFF.

V is TRBV6-5 and J is TRBJ2-1; D is perhaps TRBD2 (6 bases). Deletions cut 0 bases from V and 7 bases from J, with 13 bases between. The CDR3 spans 15 residues. Germline CDR1 and CDR2: MNHEY and SVGAGI. The CDR3 loop reads CASSYSTLGRNEQFF. The CDR3, as DNA: TGTGCCAGCAGTTACTCTACACTAGGGAGGAATGAGCAGTTCTTC.

V is TRBV5-4 and J is TRBJ1-6, with D tentatively TRBD1 (6 bases). The CDR3 length is 16 residues. Germline assignment: CDR1 SGHNT and CDR2 YYREEE (reference sequence). The V end was cut by 4 bases, the J end by 5 bases, with 16 bases between. The CDR3 spells CASSQADSLNNSPLHF. CDR3 sequence (DNA): TGTGCCAGCAGCCAGGCGGACAGCCTGAATAATTCACCCCTCCACTTT.

The genes are TRBV30 and TRBJ2-1; 10 bases agree with TRBD2. The CDR3 is 13 residues long. V was clipped by 6 bases and J by 3 bases; unmatched bases: 2. Germline CDR1 is GTSNPN and CDR2 is SVGIG (reference sequence). CDR3 DNA sequence: TGTGCCTGTCAGCGGGGGGGCTACAATGAGCAGTTCTTC. Residues: CACQRGGYNEQFF.

This clonotype appeared a few times. The rearrangement joins TRBV18 to TRBJ2-5, with 10 bases matching TRBD2. After removal of 1 base from V and 5 bases from J, the junction contained 1 base not matched to a gene. The CDR3 spans 14 residues. Germline V lookup: CDR1 KGHSH, CDR2 LQKENI. The CDR3 here is CASSPLAGGETQYF. CDR3 nucleotide sequence: TGTGCCAGCTCACCACTAGCGGGGGGCGAGACCCAGTACTTC.

This clonotype was recorded a few times. The V and J genes are TRBV6-1 and TRBJ1-2; perhaps TRBD1 as D (5 bases). This CDR3 has 14 amino acids. From germline, CDR1 is MNHNS and CDR2 SASEGT. Trimming took 6 bases from V and 4 from J, leaving 15 bases between them. CDR3 in DNA: TGTGCCAGCAGCTCGGTTGGGGGGGGCTATGGCTACACCTTC. Translated, it gives CASSSVGGGYGYTF.

This chain links TRBV29-1 with TRBJ1-5, with 11 bases aligning to TRBD1. Germline CDR1 reads SQVTM; CDR2 reads ANQGSEA. With V trimmed by 4 bases and J by 7 bases, 3 bases remained unmatched. CDR3 size: 13 residues. The CDR3 nucleotides are TGCAGCGTTGGGGGACAGGGGGGACAGCCCCAGCATTTT. This encodes CSVGGQGGQPQHF.

This chain connects TRBV5-5 to TRBJ1-3; a possible D gene is TRBD1 (6 bases). V shed 4 bases and J shed 0 bases, with 11 bases lying between them. The CDR3 loop spans 15 amino acids. Germline V gene data show CDR1 as SGHKS and CDR2 as YYEKEE (reference sequence). The CDR3 DNA reads as TGTGCCAGCAGCGAAAGGGACAACTCTGGAAACACCATATATTTT. Protein: CASSERDNSGNTIYF.

This clonotype was found a few times. The gene calls are TRBV6-1 and TRBJ2-1; TRBD1 matches at 8 bases. CDR1 is MNHNS and CDR2 is SASEGT in the germline V gene. After removal of 6 bases from V and 9 bases from J, the junction contained 7 bases not matched to a gene. The CDR3 loop spans 13 amino acids. CDR3 in DNA: TGTGCCAGCAGATCGGACAGGGTCGGTGAGCAGTTCTTC. Its translation: CASRSDRVGEQFF.

The CDR3 sequence: CASGPSGGFYEQYF. As DNA, the CDR3 is TGTGCCAGCGGTCCGTCGGGGGGCTTCTACGAGCAGTACTTC. The gene calls are TRBV6-1 and TRBJ2-7; tentative D call: TRBD2 (7 bases). The CDR3 spans 14 residues. V was shortened by 8 bases and J by 3 bases, with 17 bases between the two germline ends. Germline V gene data show CDR1 as MNHNS and CDR2 as SASEGT.

V is TRBV2 and J is TRBJ2-5; D gene unclear. The CDR3 sequence is 11 residues long. V was pared by 1 base and J by 5 bases, with 2 bases between. From germline, CDR1 is SNHLY and CDR2 FYNNEI. Here the CDR3 reads CASSEGETQYF. The CDR3 coding sequence is TGTGCCAGCAGTGAAGGGGAGACCCAGTACTTC. The variable domain in full, with the rest retrieved from reference TRBV2 and TRBJ2-5, is EPEVTQTPSHQVTQMGQEVILRCVPISNHLYFYWYRQILGQKVEFLVSFYNNEISEKSEIFDDQFSVERPDGSNFTLKIRSTKLEDSAMYFCASSEGETQYFGPGTRLLVL.

V gene TRBV5-1 combines with J gene TRBJ2-1, with 12 bases that match TRBD2. This CDR3 region has 17 residues. The germline gives CDR1 SGHRS, CDR2 YFSETQ. J gave up 0 bases and V 1 base, and 2 bases lay outside the gene matches. The CDR3 DNA follows: TGCGCCAGCAGCTTGTCTAGCGGGGGGGCCTCCTACAATGAGCAGTTCTTC. It translates to CASSLSSGGASYNEQFF. Filled out from reference TRBV5-1 and TRBJ2-1, the complete variable domain reads KAGVTQTPRYLIKTRGQQVTLSCSPISGHRSVSWYQQTPGQGLQFLFEYFSETQRNKGNFPGRFSGRQFSNSRSEMNVSTLELGDSALYLCASSLSSGGASYNEQFFGPGTRLTVL.

The chain couples TRBV6-1 to TRBJ1-1, with a tentative D call TRBD1 (5 bases). V was cut by 4 bases and J by 5 bases, with 17 bases left in between. The CDR3 runs 15 residues. Germline V gives CDR1 MNHNS, CDR2 SASEGT. The CDR3 region is CASSAGRTKGTEAFF. CDR3 in DNA: TGTGCCAGCAGTGCCGGACGGACAAAGGGTACTGAAGCTTTCTTT.

This chain connects TRBV30 to TRBJ1-5; the D gene is possibly TRBD1 (5 bases). Looked up from germline, CDR1 is GTSNPN and CDR2 is SVGIG (reference sequence). The germline V and J ends were trimmed by 0 bases and 6 bases, with 15 bases remaining between them. The CDR3 covers 15 residues. CDR3 protein: CAWSVTAGLFQPQHF. The DNA for the CDR3 is TGTGCCTGGAGTGTAACGGCAGGGTTGTTTCAGCCCCAGCATTTT.

This clonotype has a handful of counts. The rearrangement joins TRBV6-1 to TRBJ1-6; D gene uncertain. V lost 7 bases, J lost 7 bases, and 14 bases lay in between. The CDR3 length is 14 residues. Germline CDR1 reads MNHNS; CDR2 reads SASEGT. This CDR3 reads CASTRTGPNSPLHF. The CDR3 bases are TGTGCCAGCACGAGAACTGGTCCGAATTCACCCCTCCACTTT.

The sample holds a few counts of this clonotype. The CDR3 here is CASSYQDRSNSPLHF. The CDR3 bases are TGTGCCAGCAGTTACCAGGACAGGAGTAATTCACCCCTCCACTTT. The rearrangement links TRBV6-5 to TRBJ1-6; 7 nucleotides align to TRBD1. Germline V gene lookup returns CDR1 MNHEY and CDR2 SVGAGI. This CDR3 spans 15 amino acids. V lost 2 bases and J lost 6; bases outside the gene matches: 4.

The chain has TRBV7-2 and TRBJ1-2; TRBD1 might be the D (5 bases). Germline CDR1 and CDR2: SGHTA and FQGNSA. V dropped 5 bases and J dropped 0 bases, with 16 bases sitting between them. The CDR3 has 16 residues. The CDR3 protein is CASSQIVGETNYGYTF. Here the CDR3 DNA reads TGTGCCAGCAGCCAAATTGTGGGGGAGACTAACTATGGCTACACCTTC.

The rearrangement joins TRBV12-3 or TRBV12-4 to TRBJ1-3; D may be TRBD1 (5 bases). This CDR3 has 14 residues. V gave up 7 bases and J gave up 3 bases, with 13 bases separating them. CDR3 sequence reads: CASMGGSDGNTIYF. The CDR3 DNA sequence: TGTGCCAGCATGGGGGGGTCCGATGGAAACACCATATATTTT.